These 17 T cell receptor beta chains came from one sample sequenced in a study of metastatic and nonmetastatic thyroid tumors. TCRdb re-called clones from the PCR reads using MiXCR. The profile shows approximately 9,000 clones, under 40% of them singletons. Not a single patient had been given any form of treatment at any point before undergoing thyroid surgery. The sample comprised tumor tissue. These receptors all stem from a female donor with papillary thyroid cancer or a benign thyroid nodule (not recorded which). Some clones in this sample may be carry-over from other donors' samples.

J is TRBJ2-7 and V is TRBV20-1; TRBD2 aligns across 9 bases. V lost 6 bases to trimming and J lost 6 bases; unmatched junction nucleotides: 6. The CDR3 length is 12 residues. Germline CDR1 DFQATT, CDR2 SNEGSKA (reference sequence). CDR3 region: CSATGTSCEQYF. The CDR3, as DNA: TGCAGTGCAACCGGGACTAGCTGCGAGCAGTACTTC.

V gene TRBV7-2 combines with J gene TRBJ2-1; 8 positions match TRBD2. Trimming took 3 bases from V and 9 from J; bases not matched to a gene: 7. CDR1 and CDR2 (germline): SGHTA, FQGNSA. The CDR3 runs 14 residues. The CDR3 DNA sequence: TGTGCCAGCAGCTTTAGCGGGAAGGACGCTGAGCAGTTCTTC. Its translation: CASSFSGKDAEQFF.

CDR3 residues: CASTRGVADTQYF. As DNA, the CDR3 is TGTGCCAGCACCCGGGGGGTTGCAGATACGCAGTATTTT. The chain carries TRBV2 and TRBJ2-3, with TRBD2 matching 7 bases. The CDR3 has 13 amino acids. V was clipped by 7 bases and J by 4 bases; unmatched bases: 5. The germline V gene has CDR1 SNHLY and CDR2 FYNNEI.

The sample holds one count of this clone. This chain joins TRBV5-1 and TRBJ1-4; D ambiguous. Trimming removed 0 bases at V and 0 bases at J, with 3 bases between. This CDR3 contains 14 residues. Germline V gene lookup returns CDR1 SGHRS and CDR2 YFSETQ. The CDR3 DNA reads TGCGCCAGCAGCTTGGGGACAACTAATGAAAAACTGTTTTTT. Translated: CASSLGTTNEKLFF.

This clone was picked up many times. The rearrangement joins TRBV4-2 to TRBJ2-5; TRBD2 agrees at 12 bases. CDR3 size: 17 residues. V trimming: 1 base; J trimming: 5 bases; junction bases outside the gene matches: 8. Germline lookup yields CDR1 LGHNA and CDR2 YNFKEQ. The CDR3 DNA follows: TGTGCCAGCAGCCAAGGGCTAGCGGGGGGGCAGGGGGAGACCCAGTACTTC. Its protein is CASSQGLAGGQGETQYF.

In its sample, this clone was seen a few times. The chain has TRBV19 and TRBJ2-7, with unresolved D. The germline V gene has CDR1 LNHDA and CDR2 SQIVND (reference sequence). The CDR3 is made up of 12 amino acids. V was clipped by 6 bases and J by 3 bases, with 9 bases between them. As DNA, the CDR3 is TGTGCCAGTAGCCAAGGAAACTACGAGCAGTACTTC. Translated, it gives CASSQGNYEQYF.

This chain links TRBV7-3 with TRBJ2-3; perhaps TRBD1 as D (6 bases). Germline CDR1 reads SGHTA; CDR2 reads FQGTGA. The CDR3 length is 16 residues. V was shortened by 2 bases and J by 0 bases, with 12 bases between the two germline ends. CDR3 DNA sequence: TGTGCCAGCAGCTTATCGGACAGTCGGAGCACAGATACGCAGTATTTT. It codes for CASSLSDSRSTDTQYF.

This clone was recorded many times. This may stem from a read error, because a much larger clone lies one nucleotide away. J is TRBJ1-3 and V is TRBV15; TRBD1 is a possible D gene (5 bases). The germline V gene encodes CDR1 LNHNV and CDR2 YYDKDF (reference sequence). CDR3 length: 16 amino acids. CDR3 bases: TGTGCCACCAGCCGCAGGGCGAACCCCTCTGGAAGCACCATATATTTT. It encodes CATSRRANPSGSTIYF.

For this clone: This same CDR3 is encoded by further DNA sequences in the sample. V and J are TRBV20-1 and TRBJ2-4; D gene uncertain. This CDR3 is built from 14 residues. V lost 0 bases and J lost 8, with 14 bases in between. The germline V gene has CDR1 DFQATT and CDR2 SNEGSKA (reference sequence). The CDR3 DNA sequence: TGCAGTGCTAGAGATCGAGTTGGTGGGGACATTCAGTACTTC. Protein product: CSARDRVGGDIQYF.

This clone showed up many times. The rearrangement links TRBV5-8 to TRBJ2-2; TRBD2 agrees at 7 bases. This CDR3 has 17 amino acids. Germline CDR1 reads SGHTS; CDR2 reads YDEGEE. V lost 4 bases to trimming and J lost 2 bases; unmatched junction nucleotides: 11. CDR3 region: CASSTGLSYQNTGELFF. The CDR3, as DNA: TGTGCCAGCAGCACGGGACTATCCTATCAAAACACCGGGGAGCTGTTTTTT.

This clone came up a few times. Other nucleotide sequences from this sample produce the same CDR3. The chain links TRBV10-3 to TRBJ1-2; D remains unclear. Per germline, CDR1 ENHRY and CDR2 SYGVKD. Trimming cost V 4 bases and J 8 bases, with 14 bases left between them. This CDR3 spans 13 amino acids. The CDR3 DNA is TGTGCCATCAGTGTAGACCTGGCGGGGGGCTACACCTTC. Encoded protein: CAISVDLAGGYTF.

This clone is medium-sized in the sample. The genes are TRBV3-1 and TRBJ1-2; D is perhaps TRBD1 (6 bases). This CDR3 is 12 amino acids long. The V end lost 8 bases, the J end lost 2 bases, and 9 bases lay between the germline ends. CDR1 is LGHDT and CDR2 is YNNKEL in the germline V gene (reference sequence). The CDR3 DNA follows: TGTGCCAGCGGGGGGCGCAACTATGGCTACACCTTC. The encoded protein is CASGGRNYGYTF.

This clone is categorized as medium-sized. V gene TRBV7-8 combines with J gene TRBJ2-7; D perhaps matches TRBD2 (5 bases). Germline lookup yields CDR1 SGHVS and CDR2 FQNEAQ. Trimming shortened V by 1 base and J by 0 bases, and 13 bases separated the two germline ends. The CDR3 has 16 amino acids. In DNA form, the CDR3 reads TGTGCCAGCAGCTTAGGCGTGGACTTGAGCTCCTACGAGCAGTACTTC. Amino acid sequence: CASSLGVDLSSYEQYF.

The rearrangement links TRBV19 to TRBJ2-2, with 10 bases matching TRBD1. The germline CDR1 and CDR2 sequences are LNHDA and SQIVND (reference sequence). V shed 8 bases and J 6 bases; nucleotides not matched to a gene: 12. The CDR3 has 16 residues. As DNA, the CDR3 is TGTGCCAGTCAAGACAGGGGGCGCGGTAACGCCGGGGAGCTGTTTTTT. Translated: CASQDRGRGNAGELFF.

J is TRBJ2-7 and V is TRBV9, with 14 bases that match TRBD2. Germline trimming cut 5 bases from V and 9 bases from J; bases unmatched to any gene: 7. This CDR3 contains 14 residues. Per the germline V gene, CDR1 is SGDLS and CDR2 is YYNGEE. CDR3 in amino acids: CASRRLAGGRGQYF. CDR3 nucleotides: TGTGCCAGCAGAAGACTAGCGGGAGGGCGAGGGCAGTACTTC.

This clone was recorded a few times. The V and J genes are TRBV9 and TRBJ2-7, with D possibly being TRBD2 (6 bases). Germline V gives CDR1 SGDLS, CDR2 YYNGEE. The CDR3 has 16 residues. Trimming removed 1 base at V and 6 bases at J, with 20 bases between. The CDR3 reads CASSVRAEGGRTEQYF. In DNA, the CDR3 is TGTGCCAGCAGCGTAAGGGCAGAGGGAGGTCGTACCGAGCAGTACTTC.

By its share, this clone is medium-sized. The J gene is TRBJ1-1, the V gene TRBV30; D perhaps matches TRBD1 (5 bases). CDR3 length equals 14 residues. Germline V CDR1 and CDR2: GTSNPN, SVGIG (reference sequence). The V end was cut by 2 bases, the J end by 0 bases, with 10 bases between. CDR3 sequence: CAWSWDGLNTEAFF. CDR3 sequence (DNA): TGTGCCTGGAGTTGGGACGGACTGAACACTGAAGCTTTCTTT.